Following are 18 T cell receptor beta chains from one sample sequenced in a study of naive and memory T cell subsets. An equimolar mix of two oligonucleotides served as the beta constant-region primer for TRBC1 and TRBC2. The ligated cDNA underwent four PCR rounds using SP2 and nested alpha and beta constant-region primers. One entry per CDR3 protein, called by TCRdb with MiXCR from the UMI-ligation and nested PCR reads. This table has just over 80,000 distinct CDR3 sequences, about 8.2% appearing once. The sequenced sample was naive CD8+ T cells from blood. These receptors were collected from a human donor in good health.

The CDR3 coding sequence is TGTGCCAGCAGCTCAGCGGGAGCACCTTACGAGCAGTACTTC. Its protein is CASSSAGAPYEQYF. The chain couples TRBV5-5 to TRBJ2-7, with 8 bases lining up with TRBD2. The V gene's germline CDR1 is SGHKS and CDR2 YYEKEE (reference sequence). This CDR3 comprises 14 residues. V shed 3 bases and J 4 bases; nucleotides not matched to a gene: 6.

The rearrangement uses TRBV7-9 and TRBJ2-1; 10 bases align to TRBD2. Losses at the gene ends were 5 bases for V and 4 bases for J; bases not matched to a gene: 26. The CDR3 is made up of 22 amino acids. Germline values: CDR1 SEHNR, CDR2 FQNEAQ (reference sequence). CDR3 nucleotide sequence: TGTGCCAGCAGCACCTCGGGAGGCACAGGGATCAGAGCGGGAGGGGGATACAATGAGCAGTTCTTC. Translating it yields CASSTSGGTGIRAGGGYNEQFF.

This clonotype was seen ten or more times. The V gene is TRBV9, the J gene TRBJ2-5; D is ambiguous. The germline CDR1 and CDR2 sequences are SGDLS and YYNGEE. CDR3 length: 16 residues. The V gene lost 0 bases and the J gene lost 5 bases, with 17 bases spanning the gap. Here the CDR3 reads CASSVGLDPEQETQYF. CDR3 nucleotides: TGTGCCAGCAGCGTAGGACTCGACCCAGAGCAGGAGACCCAGTACTTC.

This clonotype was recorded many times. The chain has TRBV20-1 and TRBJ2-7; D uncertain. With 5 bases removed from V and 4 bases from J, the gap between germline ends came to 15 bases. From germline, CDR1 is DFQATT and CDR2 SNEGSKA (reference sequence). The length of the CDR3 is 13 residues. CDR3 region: CSAVLDMGYEQYF. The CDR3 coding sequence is TGCAGTGCTGTACTCGACATGGGGTACGAGCAGTACTTC.

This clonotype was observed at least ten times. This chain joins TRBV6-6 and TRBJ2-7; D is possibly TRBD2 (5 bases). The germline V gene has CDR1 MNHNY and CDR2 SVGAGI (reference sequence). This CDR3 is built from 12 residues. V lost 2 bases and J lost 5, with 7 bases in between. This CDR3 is CASSYPGDEQYF. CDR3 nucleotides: TGTGCCAGCAGTTACCCCGGGGACGAGCAGTACTTC.

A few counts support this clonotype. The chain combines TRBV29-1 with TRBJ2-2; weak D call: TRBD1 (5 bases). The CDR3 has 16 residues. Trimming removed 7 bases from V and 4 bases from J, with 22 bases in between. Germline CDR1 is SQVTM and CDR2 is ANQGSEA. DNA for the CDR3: TGCAGCGAGGCCGGTTGGCAGGGTTGGAGCACCGGGGAGCTGTTTTTT. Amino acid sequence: CSEAGWQGWSTGELFF.

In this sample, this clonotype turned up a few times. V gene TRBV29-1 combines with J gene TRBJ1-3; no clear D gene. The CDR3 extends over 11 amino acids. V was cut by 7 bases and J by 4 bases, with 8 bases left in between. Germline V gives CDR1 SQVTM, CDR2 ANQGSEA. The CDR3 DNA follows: TGCAGCGCCGACGCCGGAAACACCATATATTTT. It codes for CSADAGNTIYF. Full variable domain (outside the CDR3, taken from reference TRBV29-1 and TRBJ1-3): SAVISQKPSRDICQRGTSLTIQCQVDSQVTMMFWYRQQPGQSLTLIATANQGSEATYESGFVIDKFPISRPNLTFSTLTVSNMSPEDSSIYLCSADAGNTIYFGEGSWLTVV.

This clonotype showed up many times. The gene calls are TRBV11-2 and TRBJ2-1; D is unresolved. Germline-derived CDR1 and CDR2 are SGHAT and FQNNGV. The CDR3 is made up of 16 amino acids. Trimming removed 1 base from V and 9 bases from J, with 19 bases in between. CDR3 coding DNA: TGTGCCAGCAGCTTAGGAGGTGATTACATCTACGGTGAGCAGTTCTTC. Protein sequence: CASSLGGDYIYGEQFF.

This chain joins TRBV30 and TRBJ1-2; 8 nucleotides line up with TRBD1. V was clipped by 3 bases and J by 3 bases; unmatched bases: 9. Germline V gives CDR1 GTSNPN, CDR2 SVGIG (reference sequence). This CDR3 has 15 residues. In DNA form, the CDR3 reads TGTGCCTGGAGCGGACACAGGGGGTTCGACTATGGCTACACCTTC. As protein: CAWSGHRGFDYGYTF.

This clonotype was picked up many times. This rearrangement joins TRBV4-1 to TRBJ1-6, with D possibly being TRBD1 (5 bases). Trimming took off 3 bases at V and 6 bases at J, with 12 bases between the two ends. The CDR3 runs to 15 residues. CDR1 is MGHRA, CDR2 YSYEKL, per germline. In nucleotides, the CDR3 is TGCGCCAGCAGCCAGCCTCCGGGACTTAATTCACCCCTCCACTTT. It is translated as CASSQPPGLNSPLHF.

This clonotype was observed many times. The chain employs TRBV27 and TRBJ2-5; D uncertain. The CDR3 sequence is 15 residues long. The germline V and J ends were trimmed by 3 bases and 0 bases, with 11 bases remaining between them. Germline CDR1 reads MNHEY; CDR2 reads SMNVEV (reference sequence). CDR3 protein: CASSLQAIYQETQYF. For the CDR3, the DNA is TGTGCCAGCAGTTTGCAGGCGATATACCAAGAGACCCAGTACTTC.

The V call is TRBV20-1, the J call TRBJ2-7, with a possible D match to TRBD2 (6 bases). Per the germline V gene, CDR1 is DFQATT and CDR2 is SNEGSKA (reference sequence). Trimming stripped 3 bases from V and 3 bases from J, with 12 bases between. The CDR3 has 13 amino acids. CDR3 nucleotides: TGCAGTGCTAGGTCGGGAGCCTTCTACGAGCAGTACTTC. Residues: CSARSGAFYEQYF.

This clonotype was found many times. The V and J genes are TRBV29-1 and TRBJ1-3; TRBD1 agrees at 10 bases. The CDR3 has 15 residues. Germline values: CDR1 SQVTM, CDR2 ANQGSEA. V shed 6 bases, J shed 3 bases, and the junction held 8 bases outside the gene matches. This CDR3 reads CSVGRQGANGNTIYF. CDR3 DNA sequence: TGCAGCGTCGGACGACAGGGGGCTAATGGAAACACCATATATTTT.

The CDR3 here is CAWSIRGINQPQHF. The CDR3, as DNA: TGTGCCTGGAGTATTCGGGGCATCAATCAGCCCCAGCATTTT. The chain carries TRBV19 and TRBJ1-5; D may be TRBD1 (5 bases). The length of the CDR3 is 14 residues. Trimming removed 11 bases from V and 3 bases from J, with 17 bases in between. Germline CDR1 reads LNHDA; CDR2 reads SQIVND (reference sequence).

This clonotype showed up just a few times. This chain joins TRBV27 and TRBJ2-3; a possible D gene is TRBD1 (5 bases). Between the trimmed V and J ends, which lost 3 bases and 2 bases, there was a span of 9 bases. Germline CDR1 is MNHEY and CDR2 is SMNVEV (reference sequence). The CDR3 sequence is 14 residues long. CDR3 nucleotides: TGTGCCAGCAGTTTGGTCAGGGCCACAGATACGCAGTATTTT. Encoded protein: CASSLVRATDTQYF.

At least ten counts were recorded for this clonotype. This CDR3 reads CASSLADIFYF. As DNA, the CDR3 is TGTGCCAGCAGCTTAGCCGACATATTCTACTTC. V is TRBV11-1 and J is TRBJ2-7; D uncertain. This CDR3 comprises 11 residues. Germline V gene lookup returns CDR1 SGHAT and CDR2 FQDESV (reference sequence). Trimming removed 0 bases from V and 13 bases from J, with 10 bases in between.

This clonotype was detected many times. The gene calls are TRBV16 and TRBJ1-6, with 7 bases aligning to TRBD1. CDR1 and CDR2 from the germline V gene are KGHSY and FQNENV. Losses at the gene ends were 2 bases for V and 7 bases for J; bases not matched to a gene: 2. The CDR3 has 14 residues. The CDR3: CASSQGTVNSPLHF. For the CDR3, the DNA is TGTGCCAGCAGCCAAGGGACAGTGAATTCACCCCTCCACTTT. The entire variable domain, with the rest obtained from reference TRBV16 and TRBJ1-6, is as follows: GEEVAQTPKHLVRGEGQKAKLYCAPIKGHSYVFWYQQVLKNEFKFLISFQNENVFDETGMPKERFSAKCLPNSPCSLEIQATKLEDSAVYFCASSQGTVNSPLHFGNGTRLTVT.

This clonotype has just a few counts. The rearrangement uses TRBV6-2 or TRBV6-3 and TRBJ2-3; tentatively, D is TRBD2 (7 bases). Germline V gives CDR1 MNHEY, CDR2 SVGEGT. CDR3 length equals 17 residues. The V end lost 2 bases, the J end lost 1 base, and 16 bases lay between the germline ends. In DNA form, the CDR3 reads TGTGCCAGCAGTTACGAAGAGGGGGAGGGTGGCACAGATACGCAGTATTTT. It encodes CASSYEEGEGGTDTQYF.